This T cell receptor (beta chain) is drawn from a study of long-term antiretroviral therapy in people with HIV (dated by TCRdb to 2021 to 2024). Looking at the study overall: The earliest samples were collected approximately a decade before the 2015 WHO recommendation for immediate ART, a period when ART was typically delayed until CD4 counts fell. No cross-contamination during QIAcube processing was shown when test extractions of a monoclonal T-cell line were performed alongside some 33 polyclonal samples. The cohort contributed 150 to 200 cryopreserved PBMC samples from about 30 adults with confirmed HIV infection, collected serially over a mean of 6 years (range 1-12). Of the 30 participants with HIV, approximately twelve were female. A retrospective serial study tested whether changes in peripheral blood TRB repertoire composition and diversity were associated with ART initiation and durable HIV suppression.

The immunoSEQ hsTCRB v3.0 assay was used at survey level resolution to sequence the TRB variable region. The targeted TRB sequencing depth was roughly 40,000-55,000 T-cell genomes per sample. An Illumina MiSeq with a v3 150-cycle kit was used to sequence the pooled TRB libraries. The paper's processing steps were these. Repertoire analysis ran in R within a reproducible Nextflow workflow covering QC, data transformation and analysis. Custom analyses were implemented in LymphoSeq2, an R package for AIRR-Seq data exploration. Four samples that yielded fewer than 5000 total TRB sequences were excluded, so that around 190 HIV repertoires were analyzed. Of the approximately 190 retained HIV repertoires, 55 to 60 were collected before and 129 after ART initiation. Repertoires were downsampled to 5000 TRB nucleotide sequences, and summary statistics were averaged over 100 downsampling iterations. Only TRB sequences with CDR3 regions of at least seven amino acids were retained for analysis. A Shannon entropy-derived clonality score and the Gini coefficient were used to measure diversity. Repertoire networks linked the top 5000 CDR3 amino acid sequences whenever two sequences differed by an edit distance of one. For TRB CDR3 amino acid sequences, antigen specificity groups and MHC restriction were predicted with GLIPH2. CDR3 amino acid sequences were matched against VDJdb and McPAS-TCR to flag known CMV, EBV, HIV or tissue antigen associations. Pre-ART, post-ART and control groups were compared with Wilcoxon signed-rank tests and Holm-Bonferroni correction. This immuneACCESS table, as held by TCRdb, lists in-frame sequences with V and J called but not all clones. Of the missing ones, under half trace to an unresolved V gene in checked studies; the others have no known cause. Clonal size and the V and J genes are those of that table, whereas D and trimming came from the DNA. The sample table shows around 29,000 clones, and about 85% are seen once. The top ten hold 10% to 15% of the sample.

What the study reported, not specific to this receptor: Starting ART was linked to a significant rise in TRB diversity, yet even after long-term ART the diversity remained significantly lower than in transplant donor controls. Samples dated from the mid-2000s to the late 2010s, and the ART regimens used may be less effective than current ones. Compared with controls, HIV repertoires had narrower CDR3 length ranges, and the network structure pointed to an antigen-experienced repertoire that shifted only slightly toward naive after ART. The repertoire was dominated across all time points by expanded TRB clones identified before ART initiation, although this dominance was seen to fluctuate and to decrease in many PLHIV after ART. Inferences about post-ART repertoire changes are limited because no data were available on ART adherence, viral resistance or therapy changes. Because pre-ART samples had limited cell numbers, profiling was done on unsorted PBMC rather than on sorted CD4+ and CD8+ T cells. Owing to limited PBMC availability, only the TCR beta chain was sequenced, without alpha chain pairing.

The CDR3 goes from the cysteine to the phenylalanine over 15 residues. This entry keeps only the CDR3 DNA: 45 bases, framed from base 1. CDR1 SGHTA and CDR2 FQGNSA are derived from the germline V gene. Unmatched junction bases come to 5, with V trimmed by 2 bases and J by 5 bases. Inclusion was restricted to participants for whom at least one PBMC sample before ART initiation and at least two post-ART samples were available. Treatment was received in the United States of America by all participants with HIV. Before DNA extraction, cryopreserved samples of about 0.95-10 million PBMC were thawed and washed. At the time of the earliest PBMC sample, participants with HIV were aged between 23 and 54 years. PBMC samples were contributed by each participant from 1-4 timepoints before ART initiation and 2-8 timepoints after ART initiation, with a median of 7 samples. Serial HIV viral load, CD4+ T-cell count, ART history and demographic data were obtained for every participant. Genomic DNA was extracted from unsorted PBMC with a Qiagen kit on a QIAcube, with processing performed in batches of 12 samples.

Concerning this clone: Its antigen has not been determined. Within one base of it there is no much larger clone, and no base qualities were kept.

The TCR originated in a man younger than 35 with HIV. The rearrangement joined TRBV7-2 to TRBJ2-3; 9 bases in the junction line up with TRBD2. Sequences were derived from unsorted PBMCs, sampled 1.1 years after starting antiretroviral therapy. The CDR3 sequence is CASSLRRGGGDTQYF. The nucleotide sequence is TGTGCCAGCAGCTTAAGGCGGGGGGGCGGAGATACGCAGTATTTT.